This T cell receptor (beta chain) was retrieved from a study of cytomegalovirus exposure and HLA in healthy donors (dated by TCRdb to the late 2010s). Some background on the complete study: According to an earlier analysis of several hundred of the donors, roughly 180 million T cells yielded over 100 million unique TCR beta sequences and less than 300 Gb of sequence data. Genome-wide SNP genotypes for about three fifths of the roughly 670 donors were used in a later genetic analysis, which treated that subset as a discovery cohort. HLA typing covered class I and class II loci at four-digit resolution. Of the 398 genotyped donors, 75% to 85% were placed in the genetic ancestry cluster associated with self-reported Caucasian donors. Typing coverage differed by locus: A, B, C, DRB1 and DQB1 were typed in roughly 629-640 donors, DQA1 in 522, DPA1 in some 570, and DPB1 in 400 to 480. Several DR-DQ haplotypes were handled as single units for association and clustering because linkage in the cohort was strong. In addition to the first cohort of 650 to 750 subjects, a separate validation cohort of approximately 120 different subjects was used. The study was designed to test whether signatures of past pathogen exposure could be identified by cataloging public T cell receptors. On average, around 200,000 unique TCR beta nucleotide sequences were sequenced per donor among roughly 430 genotyped donors of the cohort, with roughly 18% of those sequences being non-productive. An earlier analysis of several hundred of the donors used high-throughput TCR beta sequencing to judge whether each TCR beta V gene segment behaved as functional or pseudogenic. To predict cytomegalovirus infection status, the study combined high-throughput TCR immunosequencing, statistical association of individual TCRs with disease status, and machine learning. The study used immunosequencing to profile the T cell repertoires of approximately 630 subjects and linked those repertoires to cytomegalovirus serostatus. An early release covering roughly 640 HLA-typed donors comprised about 320 gigabases of sequencing data and approximately 85 million unique TCR sequences. Every discovery cohort repertoire had been produced on one sequencing platform. A later analysis re-examined previously published TCR beta repertoires from hundreds of donors and added high-resolution HLA genotyping to investigate patterns of TCR occurrence. Rather than drawing on any new phenotypic data, the later analysis identified candidate immune exposures from TCR beta sequences and the way those sequences occurred across donors. Donor age, sex, ethnicity and CMV serostatus were collected together with the repertoire data. Broad study findings and their caveats: The cohort was sequenced for TCR beta chains only, and without alpha or paired-chain data the features that could be detected were limited. According to the authors, the approach could potentially be generalized to other disease states and immunological phenotypes. Because some donors lacked HLA typing at each locus, the association tests relied only on the typed subset. In vitro tests confirmed that three of the cytomegalovirus-associated TCR beta chains recognize cytomegalovirus antigens. A later analysis reported that several top co-occurrence clusters appeared linked to parvovirus B19, influenza, CMV and Epstein-Barr virus. A group of highly shared sequence variants was considered likely to be a technical artifact of the sequencing pipeline. In a later analysis, about 17,000 TCR beta sequences were associated with specific HLA alleles at a false discovery rate of 0.05. A later analysis found that most CMV-associated TCR beta chains appeared HLA-restricted, with HLA associations seemingly driven largely by CMV exposure. According to a later analysis, TCR association rates differed among HLA loci, with DRB1 alleles showing the most associated TCRs and HLA-C alleles showing the fewest. In a later genetic analysis, a missense DCLRE1C variant was associated with V-gene and J-gene trimming of TCR beta chains, and the association was replicated in an independent cohort. Because counts were too low, roughly 18 rarely observed V segments, including chromosome 9 orphons, were left out of the earlier analysis of about 620 of the donors. Correlated functional status among segregating V segments might be attributable to linkage disequilibrium, but an unknown experimental factor could not be ruled out. Sequencing depth was assumed to be roughly uniform across donors in the presence/absence analyses, though that assumption may not hold. In a later analysis, HLA-associated TCR beta chains showed more clonal expansion and lower generation probabilities than non-associated chains that were equally common. Most TCR sequences were observed very rarely across donors, whereas some public TCRs were present in many individuals. A further reported finding was that TCR beta sequences accurately predicted the HLA-A and HLA-B alleles for most subjects in the first cohort. A total of 164 TCR beta chains were listed by the study as associated with cytomegalovirus. Broadly in line with IMGT annotations, most TCR beta V segments showed up in productive rearrangements about 90% or about 30% of the time in an earlier analysis of around 550 of the donors. In a later genetic analysis, fewer N-insertions in productive TCRs were reported among donors in an Asian-associated ancestry cluster than the roughly 700-donor mean. Some IMGT-functional V segments, including TRBV6-2 and TRBV6-3, could not be distinguished by the 87-base-pair reads and were therefore excluded. When HLA alleles, especially DR and DQ, strongly co-occurred, attributing TCR associations to individual alleles was difficult. For the cohort, immune exposure information was limited to CMV serostatus. The classifier was reported to diagnose cytomegalovirus status with high specificity and sensitivity in both the original and validation cohorts.

Its CDR3 holds 14 amino acids, cysteine through phenylalanine. Only CDR3 DNA is held: 42 bases, read in frame from base 1. V is cut back by 2 bases and J by 3 bases, with 3 bases in the junction unmatched. As encoded in the germline V gene, CDR1 is KGHSH while CDR2 is LQKENI. Receptors were amplified or captured by the immunoSEQ multiplex PCR assay. For the multiplex PCR, a mixture combining 60 forward primers for TCR Vbeta segments and 13 reverse primers for TCR Jbeta segments was used. The CDR3 region of rearranged TCR beta genes was amplified from genomic DNA by a multiplex PCR assay. The Illumina HiSeq System was used to sequence the amplified TCR beta libraries as 87-base-pair reads. From the authors' description of their analysis: A later analysis tallied 80 million to 95 million unique TCR beta chains across the 660 or so repertoires, and around 10 million of those chains were shared by two or more donors. To remove PCR and sequencing errors, raw reads were error-corrected and collapsed into unique sequences using a nearest-neighbor algorithm that merged closely related sequences. Alignment of CDR3 sequences to IMGT reference sequences was used to assign V, D and J gene segments. Each retained sequence needed at least a six-nucleotide match to both a V gene segment and a J gene segment. Rearrangements were classified as productive when the CDR3 lacked stop codons and remained in frame with V and J, and all other rearrangements were classified as non-productive. CDR3 was defined according to IMGT convention as the region running from the second conserved V-encoded cysteine to the conserved J-encoded phenylalanine. Sequences without an unambiguous match to a single V gene segment were excluded from the earlier analysis of 450 to 650 of the donors. An earlier analysis of fewer than 750 of the donors called V segments functional above 56.7% productive rearrangements and segregating when the between-donor standard deviation exceeded 5%. A statistical classification framework was built for diagnosing cytomegalovirus status from the catalog of TCR beta chain sequences. A later analysis assigned V and J genes by comparing TCR nucleotide sequences with IMGT/GENE-DB human TR gene sequences. A later analysis assigned CDR3 sequences and most-parsimonious VDJ recombination scenarios with the TCRdist pipeline. In a later analysis, every TCR beta chain was defined by the combination of its CDR3 amino acid sequence and its V-gene family, and reads without a unique V-gene family were dropped. To address suspected cross-contamination and a sequencing artifact, a later analysis removed around 600 highly shared, low-generation-probability nucleotide sequences. In a later analysis, a clonal expansion index was calculated for each public chain from normalized within-repertoire ranks of inferred template counts. In a later analysis, generation probabilities were computed with a VDJ recombination model fitted to out-of-frame rearrangements, and the resulting probabilities were checked against IGoR. Hypergeometric tests were used in a later analysis to score TCR-TCR, TCR-HLA and TCR-CMV co-occurrence, with a repertoire-size bias correction applied to the TCR pairs. A later analysis estimated false discovery rates by permuting HLA or CMV assignments 20 times. In a later analysis, co-occurring TCRs were grouped using DBSCAN, and TCRdist sequence similarity was added for clustering within HLA-allele-positive subsets. Co-occurrence clustering excluded repertoires with fewer than 30,000 or more than 120,000 public chains, plus five with anomalous nucleotide sharing. TCRdb retrieved this table from immuneACCESS and kept in-frame rearrangements only. Not all clones are present; in checked studies, unresolved V genes account for under half, and no reason is known for the remainder. The V and J calls and clone size come from that table; D and trimming were worked out from the DNA. The sample contains more than 100,000 clones, 74% of them found a single time. The top ten hold about 6% of the sample.

With respect to this clone: Its target antigen remains unknown. No base-level quality is on record; no much larger clone is a single base apart.

The cohort was made up of 666 healthy bone marrow donors. Cohort members were all nominally healthy when sampled, although unrecorded immune exposures were likely present. The donor tested CMV seropositive and was one of the 289 seropositive cohort members. Each donor provided a peripheral blood sample, and peripheral blood mononuclear cells were used for TCR beta sequencing. Genomic DNA was extracted from the blood cell samples with the Qiagen DNeasy Blood Extraction Kit. The chain is assembled from TRBV18 and TRBJ2-5, and 7 junctional nucleotides match TRBD2. Sequencing was done on a sample of PBMCs. This receptor was obtained from a woman in her forties or fifties in good health and CMV-seropositive. In nucleotide form, the sequence is TGTGCCAGCTCACCAGGGGCGGGGGAAGAGACCCAGTACTTC. Its protein is CASSPGAGEETQYF.